The 16 T cell receptor beta chains presented below share a single source sample, sequenced in a study of cytomegalovirus exposure and HLA in healthy donors. PCR employed 60 Vbeta and 13 Jbeta primers. Assay used: immunoSEQ multiplex PCR; TCRdb lists only in-frame clones, some missing. This sample has under 150,000 clones, with roughly 69% found just once. Sequenced input: PBMCs. These receptors all come from a woman aged 40 to 50 in good health and CMV-seropositive.

This clone has a single count. The CDR3 reads CASSLRGARYGYTF. CDR3 coding DNA: TGTGCCAGCAGCTTGCGCGGGGCGCGGTATGGCTACACCTTC. The chain is built from TRBV5-6 and TRBJ1-2; D possibly corresponds to TRBD1 (5 bases). V was cut by 1 base and J by 5 bases, with 12 bases left in between. CDR1 is SGHDT, CDR2 YYEEEE, per germline. The CDR3 length is 14 residues.

V usage is TRBV27 and J usage is TRBJ2-7; 12 nucleotides align to TRBD2. Germline V gene sequence: CDR1 MNHEY, CDR2 SMNVEV (reference sequence). The CDR3 spans 16 residues. With V trimmed by 4 bases and J by 4 bases, 8 bases remained unmatched. As DNA, the CDR3 is TGTGCCAGCAGTTCGCTAGCGGGAGGGCTTTTATACGAGCAGTACTTC. It is translated as CASSSLAGGLLYEQYF.

The chain joins TRBV6-6 to TRBJ2-3; possibly TRBD2 for D (5 bases). This CDR3 comprises 16 residues. The V end was cut by 0 bases, the J end by 4 bases, with 14 bases between. The germline V gene encodes CDR1 MNHNY and CDR2 SVGAGI (reference sequence). DNA for the CDR3: TGTGCCAGCAGTTACTCGACTGACGGGATACCAGATACGCAGTATTTT. This sequence encodes CASSYSTDGIPDTQYF.

This rearrangement joins TRBV7-2 to TRBJ2-3; 9 bases are shared with TRBD2. The CDR3 runs to 15 residues. Per germline, CDR1 SGHTA and CDR2 FQGNSA. V lost 1 base to trimming and J lost 4 bases; unmatched junction nucleotides: 3. The CDR3 protein is CASSLDSGSADTQYF. CDR3 nucleotides: TGTGCCAGCAGCTTAGATAGCGGGAGTGCAGATACGCAGTATTTT. Drawing the rest from reference TRBV7-2 and TRBJ2-3, the complete variable domain is GAGVSQSPSNKVTEKGKDVELRCDPISGHTALYWYRQSLGQGLEFLIYFQGNSAPDKSGLPSDRFSAERTGGSVSTLTIQRTQQEDSAVYLCASSLDSGSADTQYFGPGTRLTVL.

The chain uses TRBV27 and TRBJ1-2; D gene uncertain. Deletions cut 5 bases from V and 7 bases from J, with 14 bases between. Germline assignment: CDR1 MNHEY and CDR2 SMNVEV (reference sequence). The CDR3 spans 13 residues. The CDR3 is CASSRSTTGGYTF. CDR3 DNA sequence: TGTGCCAGCAGTAGGTCGACGACGGGTGGCTACACCTTC.

In nucleotides, the CDR3 is TGTGCCAGCACGGACGGGACTAGGCCGAGCACAGATACGCAGTATTTT. This sequence encodes CASTDGTRPSTDTQYF. The V call is TRBV27, the J call TRBJ2-3; 8 bases match TRBD2. Trimming cost V 7 bases and J 0 bases; bases outside gene matches: 9. This CDR3 comprises 16 residues. The V gene's germline CDR1 is MNHEY and CDR2 SMNVEV (reference sequence).

The chain has TRBV6-1 and TRBJ1-5; 8 positions match TRBD1. Trimming cost V 1 base and J 5 bases; bases outside gene matches: 4. CDR1 is MNHNS, CDR2 SASEGT, per germline. The CDR3 is 15 amino acids. The CDR3 sequence is CASSEGTGPDQPQHF. The CDR3 nucleotides are TGTGCCAGCAGTGAAGGGACAGGGCCGGATCAGCCCCAGCATTTT.

This rearrangement joins TRBV29-1 to TRBJ2-1, with 8 positions matching TRBD1. CDR1 and CDR2 (germline): SQVTM, ANQGSEA. CDR3 length equals 11 residues. Germline trimming cut 4 bases from V and 9 bases from J; bases unmatched to any gene: 2. The CDR3 loop is CSVGTGPEQFF. The CDR3 nucleotides read TGCAGCGTTGGGACAGGGCCTGAGCAGTTCTTC.

The V call is TRBV11-2, the J call TRBJ2-7; a possible D gene is TRBD1 (5 bases). V gave up 0 bases and J gave up 3 bases, with 12 bases separating them. CDR3 length equals 15 residues. From germline, CDR1 is SGHAT and CDR2 FQNNGV. The CDR3 nucleotides are TGTGCCAGCAGCTTAGATGTTGGCAGGGTCTACGAGCAGTACTTC. It yields the protein CASSLDVGRVYEQYF.

This chain connects TRBV6-1 to TRBJ2-7; D possibly corresponds to TRBD2 (6 bases). This CDR3 is built from 15 residues. CDR1 MNHNS and CDR2 SASEGT come from the germline V gene. V was trimmed by 7 bases and J by 0 bases, leaving 16 bases between them. The DNA for the CDR3 is TGTGCCAGCACCCTATTAGCGGATAGCTCCTACGAGCAGTACTTC. Translated: CASTLLADSSYEQYF.

The chain carries TRBV7-6 and TRBJ1-4; D not certain. Germline loops: CDR1 SGHVS, CDR2 FNYEAQ. The CDR3 consists of 17 residues. V lost 1 base to trimming and J lost 0 bases, with 12 bases between them. The CDR3 here is CASSLGPGRTTNEKLFF. CDR3 bases: TGTGCCAGCAGCTTAGGTCCGGGGAGGACAACTAATGAAAAACTGTTTTTT.

This clone was detected a few times. The chain combines TRBV7-8 with TRBJ1-5; D is uncertain. Between the trimmed V and J ends, which lost 2 bases and 4 bases, there was a span of 6 bases. The germline gives CDR1 SGHVS, CDR2 FQNEAQ. The CDR3 runs 13 residues. In nucleotides, the CDR3 is TGTGCCAGCAGCTTACAGGAAAATCAGCCCCAGCATTTT. Its protein product is CASSLQENQPQHF.

The chain couples TRBV7-2 to TRBJ2-5; D might be TRBD1 (6 bases). The germline V gene has CDR1 SGHTA and CDR2 FQGNSA. The ends were cut back, 4 bases at V and 2 bases at J, with 17 bases in the middle. This CDR3 has 16 residues. The CDR3 DNA sequence: TGTGCCAGCAGCTCACAGGGCCTCAACTCTCAAGAGACCCAGTACTTC. Translation: CASSSQGLNSQETQYF.

This clone was found a few times. The chain is built from TRBV19 and TRBJ2-7; a weak D match, TRBD1 (6 bases). Germline CDR1 is LNHDA and CDR2 is SQIVND (reference sequence). The CDR3 is made up of 13 amino acids. V was shortened by 8 bases and J by 0 bases, with 11 bases between the two germline ends. The CDR3 is CASSSGASYEQYF. The CDR3 region has the DNA TGTGCCAGTTCATCAGGGGCCTCCTACGAGCAGTACTTC. Full variable domain (remainder filled in from reference TRBV19 and TRBJ2-7): DGGITQSPKYLFRKEGQNVTLSCEQNLNHDAMYWYRQDPGQGLRLIYYSQIVNDFQKGDIAEGYSVSREKKESFPLTVTSAQKNPTAFYLCASSSGASYEQYFGPGTRLTVT.

The CDR3 DNA reads as TGTGCCAGCAGCTTAGGGGGCTTGACTGGCTACAATGAGCAGTTCTTC. Its protein product is CASSLGGLTGYNEQFF. V gene TRBV7-8 combines with J gene TRBJ2-1; tentatively, D is TRBD1 (5 bases). The CDR3 length is 16 residues. CDR1 and CDR2 (germline): SGHVS, FQNEAQ. Trimming left V 1 base short and J 3 bases short, with 13 bases between.

The chain links TRBV5-1 to TRBJ2-2, with 11 bases lining up with TRBD2. Trimming removed 1 base from V and 4 bases from J; junction bases left unmatched: 0. CDR3 length equals 15 residues. The V gene's germline CDR1 is SGHRS and CDR2 YFSETQ. The CDR3 region has the DNA TGCGCCAGCAGCTTGACTAGCGGGAGCACCGGGGAGCTGTTTTTT. Its protein is CASSLTSGSTGELFF.